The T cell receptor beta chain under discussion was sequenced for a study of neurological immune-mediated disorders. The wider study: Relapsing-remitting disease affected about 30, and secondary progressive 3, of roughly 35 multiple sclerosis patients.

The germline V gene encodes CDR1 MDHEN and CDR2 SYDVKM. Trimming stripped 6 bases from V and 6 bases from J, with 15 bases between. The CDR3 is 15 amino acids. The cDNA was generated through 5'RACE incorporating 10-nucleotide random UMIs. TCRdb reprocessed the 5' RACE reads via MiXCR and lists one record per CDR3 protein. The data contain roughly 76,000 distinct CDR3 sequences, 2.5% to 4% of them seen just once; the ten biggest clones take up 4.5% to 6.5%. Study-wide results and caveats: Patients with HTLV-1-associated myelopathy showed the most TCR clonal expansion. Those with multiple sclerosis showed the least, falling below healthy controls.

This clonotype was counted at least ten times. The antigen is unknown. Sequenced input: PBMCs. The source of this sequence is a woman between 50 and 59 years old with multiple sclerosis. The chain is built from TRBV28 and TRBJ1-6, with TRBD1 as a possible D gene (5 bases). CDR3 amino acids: CASSINDRFNSPLHF. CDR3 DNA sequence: TGTGCCAGCAGCATCAATGACAGATTTAATTCACCCCTCCACTTT.